This T cell receptor (beta chain) was retrieved from a study of CD8+CD57+ T cells in acquired aplastic anemia. Points from the study as a whole: Common to patients and controls were about 31 CD8+ CDR3 sequences.

This clonotype was detected many times. The target antigen is unknown. Unmatched junction bases numbered 7, after V lost 5 bases and J lost 5 bases. Germline CDR1 is MNHEY and CDR2 is SVGAGI. CDR3 length: 14 amino acids. The patients chosen for sequencing had shown expansion of CD8+CD57+ cells (detected by flow cytometry). Severe acquired aplastic anemia was present in all patients. Investigators profiled TCR beta VDJ and CDR3 from genomic DNA template. One entry per CDR3 protein, called by TCRdb with MiXCR from the reads. The table includes 150,000 to 180,000 distinct CDR3 sequences, around half detected once.

The TCR was taken from a human donor with aplastic anemia. The chain has TRBV6-5 and TRBJ2-5; TRBD2 agrees at 8 bases. The sample taken for sequencing was sorted CD4+, CD8+, or CD8+CD57+ T cells (not recorded which) from PBMCs. Written as DNA, the CDR3 is TGTGCCAGCAGTCCCAAAGCGGGGGTGGAGACCCAGTACTTC. It translates to CASSPKAGVETQYF.